This T cell receptor (beta chain) was sequenced for a study of vaccination and CD4 T cells after COVID-19. This clonotype was seen just once. Its specificity is unknown. Noted treatment: approximately nine-day PBMC culture with coronavirus spike peptide pools or control peptides (ViraFEST assay). CD4+ T cells that had been cultured provided DNA sequenced with the Oncomine TCR Beta short-read assay. MiXCR was run by TCRdb on the PCR reads, yielding one entry per CDR3 protein. The profile shows about 9,100 distinct CDR3 sequences, 67% of them singletons. The CDR3 runs 17 residues. Germline CDR1 SGHTA, CDR2 FQGNSA. The trim removed 6 bases at V and 6 bases at J, leaving 15 bases unmatched.

Material: CD4+ T cells from blood, cultured in vitro. The gene calls are TRBV7-2 and TRBJ2-4; 9 bases are a match to TRBD1. This receptor was identified in a human donor who had recovered from COVID-19. CDR3 in amino acids: CASRLGPGTGRGNIQYF. The CDR3 DNA reads TGTGCCAGCAGGTTGGGGCCCGGGACAGGGCGGGGAAACATTCAGTACTTC.